Shown below are 6 T cell receptor beta chains from a single sample sequenced in a study of blood T cells in healthy people across ages. The authors ran a second PCR of about 6 to 11 cycles using a sample-barcoded 5' primer and a J-beta primer mix. From the 5' RACE reads, TCRdb called clonotypes with MiXCR, one entry per CDR3 protein. The data show about 800,000 distinct CDR3 sequences, approximately 25% seen once. These data also formed part of another study, on T cells of mothers and their children.

The sample was blood. These receptors originate from a boy between 5 and 17 years old in good health.

This clonotype occurred a few times. The genes are TRBV9 and TRBJ1-2; 9 bases map to TRBD1. Germline V gene lookup returns CDR1 SGDLS and CDR2 YYNGEE. V lost 3 bases, J lost 8 bases, and 11 bases stayed unmatched. The CDR3 extends over 15 amino acids. The CDR3 region has the DNA TGTGCCAGCAGCGCCCGGGACAGGGCACGAGAAGGCTACACCTTC. It is translated as CASSARDRAREGYTF.

This clonotype was counted between two and nine times. The V and J genes are TRBV5-6 and TRBJ1-2; 9 nucleotides line up with TRBD1. The junction had 4 bases not matched to a gene; V was cut back by 2 bases and J by 2 bases. From germline, CDR1 is SGHDT and CDR2 YYEEEE. The CDR3 covers 15 residues. The CDR3, as DNA: TGTGCCAGCAGCTTTATCGGACAGGGGAACTATGGCTACACCTTC. Protein sequence: CASSFIGQGNYGYTF.

The table lists this clonotype with a few counts. The chain is built from TRBV29-1 and TRBJ2-3, with D maybe TRBD2 (6 bases). This CDR3 is built from 13 residues. Per germline, CDR1 SQVTM and CDR2 ANQGSEA. V gave up 3 bases and J gave up 2 bases, with 9 bases separating them. CDR3 protein: CSVEGGVTDTQYF. In DNA form, the CDR3 reads TGCAGCGTTGAGGGGGGAGTCACAGATACGCAGTATTTT.

The V and J genes are TRBV3-1 and TRBJ1-1; 8 bases agree with TRBD1. V gave up 8 bases and J gave up 0 bases; unmatched junction bases: 5. There are 14 residues in the CDR3. Germline-derived CDR1 and CDR2 are LGHDT and YNNKEL (reference sequence). CDR3 nucleotides: TGTGCCAGCGGCAACAGGGGGATGAACACTGAAGCTTTCTTT. This codes for CASGNRGMNTEAFF.

For this clonotype: No conserved phenylalanine or tryptophan ends this CDR3, so it is likely a read error. The V and J genes are TRBV28 and TRBJ2-7; the match to TRBD1 covers 8 bases. The CDR3 runs 14 residues. V trimming: 5 bases; J trimming: 2 bases; junction bases outside the gene matches: 5. Germline-derived CDR1 and CDR2 are MDHEN and SYDVKM. CDR3 in DNA: TGTGCCAGCAGTCGAGGACAGGGTCCCTACGAGCAGTACTAC. It specifies CASSRGQGPYEQYY.

The gene calls are TRBV7-2 and TRBJ2-5; TRBD2 is a possible D gene (6 bases). The germline CDR1 and CDR2 sequences are SGHTA and FQGNSA. Between the trimmed V and J ends, which lost 4 bases and 3 bases, there was a span of 18 bases. This CDR3 is 16 amino acids long. CDR3 in amino acids: CASSSLGGGMKETQYF. Written as DNA, the CDR3 is TGTGCCAGCAGCTCCTTAGGTGGCGGGATGAAAGAGACCCAGTACTTC.